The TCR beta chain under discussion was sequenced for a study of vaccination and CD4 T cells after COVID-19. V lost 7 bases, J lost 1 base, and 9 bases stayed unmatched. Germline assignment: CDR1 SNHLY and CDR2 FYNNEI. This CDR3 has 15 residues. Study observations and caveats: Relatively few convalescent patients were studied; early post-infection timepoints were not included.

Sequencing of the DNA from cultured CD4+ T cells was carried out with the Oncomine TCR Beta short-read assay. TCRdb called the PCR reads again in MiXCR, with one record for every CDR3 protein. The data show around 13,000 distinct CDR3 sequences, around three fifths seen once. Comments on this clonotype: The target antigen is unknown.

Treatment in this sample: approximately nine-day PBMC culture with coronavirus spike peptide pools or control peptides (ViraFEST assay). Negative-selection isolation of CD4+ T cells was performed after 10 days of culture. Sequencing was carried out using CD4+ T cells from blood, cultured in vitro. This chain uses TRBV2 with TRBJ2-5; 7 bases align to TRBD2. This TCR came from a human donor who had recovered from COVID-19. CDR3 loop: CASNERDGPQETQYF. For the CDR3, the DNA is TGTGCCAGCAACGAGCGGGATGGACCCCAAGAGACCCAGTACTTC. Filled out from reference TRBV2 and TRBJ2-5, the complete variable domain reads EPEVTQTPSHQVTQMGQEVILRCVPISNHLYFYWYRQILGQKVEFLVSFYNNEISEKSEIFDDQFSVERPDGSNFTLKIRSTKLEDSAMYFCASNERDGPQETQYFGPGTRLLVL.